This paragraph covers one T cell receptor (beta chain) sequence. The trim removed 1 base at V and 3 bases at J, leaving 5 bases unmatched. Germline CDR1 reads LNHDA; CDR2 reads SQIVND (reference sequence). This CDR3 comprises 17 residues. The sample comes from a study of CD8+CD57+ T cells in acquired aplastic anemia. The template for TCR beta VDJ and CDR3 sequence profiling was genomic DNA. TCRdb independently ran MiXCR on the reads; one entry per CDR3 protein. The sample contains roughly 250,000 distinct CDR3 sequences, roughly 82% of which appear only once. For sequencing, patients were chosen who had shown expansion of CD8+CD57+ cells by flow cytometry. Severe acquired aplastic anemia was diagnosed in all patients.

The receptor was derived from a human donor with aplastic anemia. V and J are TRBV19 and TRBJ2-1; 11 bases are a match to TRBD2. Sequences were obtained from sorted CD4+, CD8+, or CD8+CD57+ T cells (not recorded which) from PBMCs. The CDR3: CASSIASGRSNYNEQFF. In DNA form, the CDR3 reads TGTGCCAGTAGTATAGCTAGCGGGAGGTCCAACTACAATGAGCAGTTCTTC.